This T cell receptor beta chain comes out of a study of cytomegalovirus exposure and HLA in healthy donors. Overall study findings and caveats: In an earlier analysis, in 540 or so donors, most V segments appeared productive either ~90% or ~30% of the time. In a later analysis, V- and J-gene trimming of beta chains associated with a DCLRE1C missense variant, replicated independently. For most TCR sequences rarity was the rule, although some public TCRs occurred in many donors.

The CDR3 has 15 residues. Germline CDR1 is MGHRA and CDR2 is YSYEKL. Trimming took off 4 bases at V and 3 bases at J, with 15 bases between the two ends. 13 Jbeta primers and 60 Vbeta primers were used for the PCR. Per the original methods: Unique TCR beta chains numbered roughly 84 million in a later analysis, with roughly 10 million shared. Assay used: immunoSEQ multiplex PCR; TCRdb lists only in-frame clones, some missing. The DNA was the basis for D and trimming; V, J and clone size are from that table. The table has more than 150,000 clones, roughly 84% seen once. On this clone itself: Its specificity is not known.

The origin of this receptor is a girl under two years old in good health and CMV-seronegative. Sequenced input: PBMCs. This rearrangement joins TRBV4-1 to TRBJ1-2; TRBD1 is a possible D gene (6 bases). The CDR3 DNA is TGCGCCAGCAGCCTTACCTCAGGGGCCTACTATGGCTACACCTTC. Translation gives CASSLTSGAYYGYTF.